Listed here are 21 T cell receptor beta chains from one sample, sequenced in a study of cytomegalovirus exposure and HLA in healthy donors. PCR primers comprised 60 Vbeta and 13 Jbeta primers. TCRdb keeps only in-frame clones here, not all; method: immunoSEQ multiplex PCR. This table lists roughly 140,000 clones. The specimen was PBMCs. Source of these receptors: a man aged 35-49 years in good health and CMV-seronegative.

J is TRBJ2-5 and V is TRBV11-2; maybe TRBD1 (5 bases). TRBJ2-7 matches the DNA end more closely, so the J call is doubtful. From germline, CDR1 is SGHAT and CDR2 FQNNGV. This CDR3 region has 13 residues. The CDR3 loop reads CASSLTTAYEQYF. The CDR3, as DNA: TGTGCCAGCAGCTTAACGACAGCATACGAGCAGTACTTC.

Details on this clone: One end of the junction does not line up with germline, which may come from a read error. The J gene is TRBJ1-4, the V gene TRBV27; D might be TRBD1 (5 bases). The CDR3 runs to 16 residues. Germline CDR1 MNHEY, CDR2 SMNVEV (reference sequence). The CDR3 reads CASRLSIRGAGEKLFF. CDR3 bases: TGTGCCAGCAGGTTATCAATCCGGGGCGCGGGGGAAAAACTGTTTTTT.

This chain joins TRBV7-9 and TRBJ2-7; D is possibly TRBD1 (5 bases). The CDR3 sequence is 15 residues long. The V end was cut by 5 bases, the J end by 3 bases, with 17 bases between. Germline CDR1 reads SEHNR; CDR2 reads FQNEAQ (reference sequence). This CDR3 reads CASSNPSAGFYEQYF. CDR3 bases: TGTGCCAGCAGCAACCCCAGCGCAGGGTTCTACGAGCAGTACTTC.

The CDR3 spells CASRRTGEGGYTF. CDR3 sequence (DNA): TGTGCCAGCAGGCGGACAGGGGAGGGTGGCTACACCTTC. V and J are TRBV28 and TRBJ1-2; 9 nucleotides align to TRBD1. The CDR3 has 13 residues. The J segment lost 7 bases and the V segment lost 6 bases, leaving 6 bases of the junction unmatched. The germline V gene encodes CDR1 MDHEN and CDR2 SYDVKM.

The chain carries TRBV28 and TRBJ1-1; 7 bases are a match to TRBD1. Germline loops: CDR1 MDHEN, CDR2 SYDVKM. V trimming: 4 bases; J trimming: 10 bases; junction bases outside the gene matches: 6. The CDR3 sequence is 12 residues long. CDR3 sequence: CASSSLRGAAFF. The CDR3 DNA is TGTGCCAGCAGTTCCCTCAGGGGGGCAGCTTTCTTT.

With regard to this clone: At one end the junction does not follow the germline gene, possibly because of a read error. The same CDR3 can be traced to other DNA sequences in this sample. The genes are TRBV25-1 and TRBJ1-1; 7 nucleotides align to TRBD1. This CDR3 has 16 residues. Germline CDR1 is MGHDK and CDR2 is SYGVNS. The CDR3 spells CASSELSQPGQSEAFF. The CDR3 DNA is TGTGCCAGCAGTGAATTATCGCAGCCGGGACAGTCTGAGGCTTTCTTT.

This sequence joins TRBV2 and TRBJ2-3; possible D gene TRBD1, 5 bases. V lost 4 bases and J lost 1, with 12 bases in between. CDR1 and CDR2 from the germline V gene are SNHLY and FYNNEI. This CDR3 spans 15 amino acids. The CDR3 region has the DNA TGTGCCAGCAGTGCATGGAAAGGGGGCACAGATACGCAGTATTTT. The encoded protein is CASSAWKGGTDTQYF. Full variable domain (outside the CDR3, taken from reference TRBV2 and TRBJ2-3): EPEVTQTPSHQVTQMGQEVILRCVPISNHLYFYWYRQILGQKVEFLVSFYNNEISEKSEIFDDQFSVERPDGSNFTLKIRSTKLEDSAMYFCASSAWKGGTDTQYFGPGTRLTVL.

V is TRBV4-1 and J is TRBJ2-5, with 10 bases identical to TRBD2. Germline V gives CDR1 MGHRA, CDR2 YSYEKL. V was clipped by 1 base and J by 5 bases; unmatched bases: 16. This CDR3 is built from 19 residues. The CDR3 reads CASSQVRDAAGGRRETQYF. CDR3 DNA sequence: TGCGCCAGCAGCCAAGTAAGGGATGCAGCGGGGGGGCGGCGGGAGACCCAGTACTTC.

A note on this clone: This sample also contains other DNA sequences that code for the same CDR3. The genes are TRBV5-1 and TRBJ1-1; no clear D. Germline CDR1 SGHRS, CDR2 YFSETQ. V lost 4 bases, J lost 1 base, and 8 bases lay in between. The CDR3 extends over 13 amino acids. DNA of the CDR3: TGCGCCAGCAGCCCCCCGTGGAACACTGAAGCTTTCTTT. Encoded protein: CASSPPWNTEAFF.

The gene calls are TRBV6-6 and TRBJ1-4; unclear D gene. Trimming removed 6 bases from V and 0 bases from J, with 14 bases in between. The CDR3 contains 16 residues. Germline CDR1 reads MNHNY; CDR2 reads SVGAGI (reference sequence). Written as DNA, the CDR3 is TGTGCCAGCAGACCCTCCCTTCTAGCAACTAATGAAAAACTGTTTTTT. This codes for CASRPSLLATNEKLFF.

This chain uses TRBV5-1 with TRBJ2-7; 7 bases agree with TRBD1. J was trimmed by 2 bases and V by 2 bases; bases with no gene match: 7. This CDR3 has 15 residues. Germline values: CDR1 SGHRS, CDR2 YFSETQ. CDR3 amino acids: CASSLSAGGTYEQYF. The CDR3 DNA sequence: TGCGCCAGCAGCTTATCGGCAGGGGGAACCTACGAGCAGTACTTC.

The CDR3 DNA reads as TGTGCCAGTAGTACCGGGACAGGCTACGAGCAGTACTTC. Encoded protein: CASSTGTGYEQYF. V usage is TRBV19 and J usage is TRBJ2-7; 8 bases align to TRBD1. The CDR3 contains 13 residues. J lost 3 bases, V lost 4 bases, and 2 bases had no gene match. Germline values: CDR1 LNHDA, CDR2 SQIVND (reference sequence).

This chain links TRBV4-1 with TRBJ2-3; D remains ambiguous. V lost 4 bases and J 3 bases, leaving 5 bases between the germline ends. This CDR3 has 12 amino acids. Per germline, CDR1 MGHRA and CDR2 YSYEKL. The CDR3 spells CASSPRTDTQYF. DNA of the CDR3: TGCGCCAGCAGCCCCCGGACAGATACGCAGTATTTT.

This chain joins TRBV5-1 and TRBJ2-1; 8 bases are a match to TRBD2. CDR1 is SGHRS, CDR2 YFSETQ, per germline. V trimming: 3 bases; J trimming: 8 bases; junction bases outside the gene matches: 13. The CDR3 is 16 residues long. Here the CDR3 DNA reads TGCGCCAGCAGCTGGCAACCCACTAGCGGCGTGTATGAGCAGTTCTTC. Protein product: CASSWQPTSGVYEQFF.

The chain combines TRBV28 with TRBJ2-5, with D tentatively TRBD2 (6 bases). This CDR3 contains 14 residues. Between the trimmed V and J ends, which lost 3 bases and 6 bases, there was a span of 14 bases. CDR1 MDHEN and CDR2 SYDVKM come from the germline V gene. The CDR3 sequence: CASSFGRDLKTQYF. The CDR3 region has the DNA TGTGCCAGCAGTTTCGGTAGGGACTTGAAGACCCAGTACTTC.

The V gene is TRBV4-2, the J gene TRBJ2-3; a weak D match, TRBD1 (5 bases). The CDR3 consists of 16 residues. Looked up from germline, CDR1 is LGHNA and CDR2 is YNFKEQ. Trimming removed 2 bases from V and 6 bases from J, with 18 bases in between. CDR3 residues: CASSQNIRQGEDTQYF. CDR3 coding DNA: TGTGCCAGCAGCCAAAATATCCGGCAGGGTGAGGATACGCAGTATTTT.

The chain's CDR3 is CASSRTSGGLEQFF. Written as DNA, the CDR3 is TGTGCCAGCAGCAGGACTAGCGGGGGTTTAGAGCAGTTCTTC. The chain links TRBV6-5 to TRBJ2-1; 13 positions agree with TRBD2. The germline V gene encodes CDR1 MNHEY and CDR2 SVGAGI. The CDR3 has 14 amino acids. J gave up 10 bases and V 6 bases, and 6 bases lay outside the gene matches.

The chain is built from TRBV5-1 and TRBJ1-1; a weak D match, TRBD1 (6 bases). The CDR3 covers 15 residues. Germline lookup yields CDR1 SGHRS and CDR2 YFSETQ. Trimming took 0 bases from V and 4 from J, leaving 13 bases between them. The CDR3 here is CASSLAQGQGTEAFF. The CDR3 DNA is TGCGCCAGCAGCTTGGCTCAGGGGCAGGGCACTGAAGCTTTCTTT.

The chain carries TRBV5-4 and TRBJ1-4; 7 positions agree with TRBD1. In germline, CDR1 is SGHNT, CDR2 YYREEE (reference sequence). V gave up 6 bases and J gave up 0 bases; unmatched junction bases: 11. The CDR3 has 17 amino acids. The CDR3: CASTNRGGPATNEKLFF. DNA of the CDR3: TGTGCCAGCACCAACAGGGGCGGTCCGGCAACTAATGAAAAACTGTTTTTT.

The chain links TRBV6-5 to TRBJ2-7, with 8 bases aligning to TRBD1. CDR3 length: 15 amino acids. With V trimmed by 6 bases and J by 1 base, 8 bases remained unmatched. Germline lookup yields CDR1 MNHEY and CDR2 SVGAGI. As DNA, the CDR3 is TGTGCCAGCAGACCCGGGACAGGACTGTCCTACGAGCAGTACTTC. It yields the protein CASRPGTGLSYEQYF.

The chain recombines TRBV7-3 with TRBJ2-1, with TRBD2 as a possible D gene (6 bases). Trimming removed 2 bases at V and 5 bases at J, with 16 bases between. The CDR3 sequence is 16 residues long. Germline V gene sequence: CDR1 SGHTA, CDR2 FQGTGA. CDR3 nucleotide sequence: TGTGCCAGCAGCTTAGGACCCTCCGGGAGTCACAATGAGCAGTTCTTC. Amino acids: CASSLGPSGSHNEQFF.